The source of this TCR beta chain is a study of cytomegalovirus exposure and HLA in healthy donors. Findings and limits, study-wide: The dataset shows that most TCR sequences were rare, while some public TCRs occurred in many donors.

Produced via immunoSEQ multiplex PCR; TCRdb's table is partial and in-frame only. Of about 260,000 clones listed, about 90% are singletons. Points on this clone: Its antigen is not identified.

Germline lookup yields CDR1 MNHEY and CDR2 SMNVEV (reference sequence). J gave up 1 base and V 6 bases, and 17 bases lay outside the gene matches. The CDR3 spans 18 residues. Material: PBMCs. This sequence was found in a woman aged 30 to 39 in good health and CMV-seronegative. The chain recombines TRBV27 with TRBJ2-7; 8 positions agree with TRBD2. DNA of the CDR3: TGTGCCAGCAGAAACTTTTTGGGGCGTATAGCGGGATCCTACGAGCAGTACTTC. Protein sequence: CASRNFLGRIAGSYEQYF.